This T cell receptor beta chain was sequenced in a study of shared clonotypes between healthy human individuals. CDR3 length: 13 residues. Germline CDR1 is LNHDA and CDR2 is SQIVND (reference sequence). V lost 8 bases to trimming and J lost 3 bases, with 11 bases between them. Authors' methods: Junction-only immunoSEQ data arrived without quality scores, meaning filtering differed. TCRdb keeps only in-frame clones here, not all; method: immunoSEQ multiplex PCR. That table furnishes V, J and clone size, whereas the DNA furnished D and trimming. The sample includes about a million clones, around 77% of them seen just once.

Sequenced material: memory CD4+ T cells from PBMCs. Subset in this sample: CD45RA-negative fraction. The source is a man younger than 35 in good health. Some clones in this sample may be carry-over from other donors' samples. The V call is TRBV19, the J call TRBJ1-5, with TRBD1 as a possible D gene (5 bases). The CDR3 region has the DNA TGTGCCAGTCAAGGGGATCCCAATCAGCCCCAGCATTTT. Amino acids: CASQGDPNQPQHF.